The TCR beta chain under discussion was sequenced for a study of spatial heterogeneity in lung cancer (dated by TCRdb to between 2017 and 2020). About the study as a whole: More beta-chain than alpha-chain transcripts were consistently detected, likely reflecting higher beta-chain transcript abundance. In the raw uncorrected reads, each unique combination of TCR and UMI appeared on average more than ten times. In non-small cell lung cancer, the study quantitatively compared TCR alpha and beta repertoires across several tumor regions, matched nontumor lung, and blood. Nonsynonymous mutation counts, determined by whole-exome sequencing of tumor tissue, were related to TCR repertoire features. Both alpha and beta chains were TCR-sequenced in samples taken at surgery, namely 220 tumor regions, around 70 matched nontumor lung samples and approximately 51 PBMC samples.

There are many counts of this clonotype. Its antigen has not been determined. One base away there is no much larger clone; base qualities are not given. V is reduced by 7 bases and J by 2 bases, leaving a spacing of 11 bases between them. Reading the germline V gene gives CDR1 SQVTM and CDR2 ANQGSEA. The CDR3 runs 12 residues from the cysteine to the phenylalanine. Solely the CDR3 DNA is kept, with 36 bases framed from the first base. Study-wide findings and limitations: Confirming at a functional level the hypothesis that regional TCRs recognize regional mutations was considered to require additional single-cell paired TCR alpha and beta sequencing. Ubiquitous expanded tumor TCRs showed up in blood more often at tumor resection than at routine follow-up.

Preparation of the library involved 5' RACE. The data were produced on a NextSeq 500. The TCR library protocol attached a unique molecular identifier to each TCR cDNA molecule to allow correction of PCR and sequencing errors. The paper's processing steps were these. TCR identification, UMI-based error correction and CDR3 extraction were performed with Decombinator tools. TCRs above a frequency of 2 per 1,000, corresponding to the top 1% of the tumor frequency distribution, were defined as expanded. Rényi diversity was computed with the R vegan package after subsampling each repertoire 100 times to 5,000 TCRs. CDR3 similarity networks were built from amino acid triplet string-kernel similarity, with CDR3s being connected when pairwise similarity was above 0.82. Using fastp at Q25 and MiXCR, TCRdb reprocessed the public reads and kept productive beta chains. One record per CDR3 amino acid sequence lists the most common genes and DNA. The V and J calls were determined by TCRdb, not by the authors. For this sample there are approximately 12,000 distinct CDR3 sequences; around 15% appear just once. 2.4% of the sample rests with the top ten.

According to the study, the label for this sample's time point signals: sample taken at primary tumor resection. For TCR sequencing, whole RNA was extracted from tumor and nontumor lung tissue, or from cryopreserved PBMC samples, and no cell sorting was done. Samples were obtained from approximately 72 patients with early-stage, untreated non-small cell lung cancer from the lung TRACERx cohort. Only patients with enough RNA available from two or more tumor regions were chosen for TCR sequencing. This receptor was obtained from a female donor with early-stage non-small cell lung cancer. The rearrangement combines TRBV29-1 with TRBJ2-5; a confident D gene designation cannot be given. Source: PBMCs, taken at surgery. In nucleotide form, the sequence is TGCAGCGCGGAGTGGGGTCAAGAGACCCAGTACTTC. This yields the protein CSAEWGQETQYF.